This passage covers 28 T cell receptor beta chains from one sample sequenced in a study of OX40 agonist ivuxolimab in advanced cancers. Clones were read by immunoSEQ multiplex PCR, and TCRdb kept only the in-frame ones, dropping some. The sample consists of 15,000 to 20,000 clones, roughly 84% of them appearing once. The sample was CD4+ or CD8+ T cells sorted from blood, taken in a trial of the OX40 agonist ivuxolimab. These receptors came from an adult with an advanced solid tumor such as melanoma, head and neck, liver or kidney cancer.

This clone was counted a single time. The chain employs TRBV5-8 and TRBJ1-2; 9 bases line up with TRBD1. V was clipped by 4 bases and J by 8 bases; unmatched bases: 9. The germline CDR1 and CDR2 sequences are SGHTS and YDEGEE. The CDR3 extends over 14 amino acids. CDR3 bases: TGTGCCAGCAGCCCCTGGACAGGGGCCGGCGGCTACACCTTC. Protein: CASSPWTGAGGYTF.

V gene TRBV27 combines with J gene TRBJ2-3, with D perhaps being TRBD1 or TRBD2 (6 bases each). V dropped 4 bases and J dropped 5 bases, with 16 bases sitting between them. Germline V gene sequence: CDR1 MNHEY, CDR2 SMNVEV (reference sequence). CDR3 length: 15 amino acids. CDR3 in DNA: TGTGCCAGCAGTTCTCTTTGGGGGGCGGAAGATACGCAGTATTTT. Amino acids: CASSSLWGAEDTQYF.

The CDR3 here is CASSQGSPLAGGLYEQYF. DNA for the CDR3: TGCGCCAGCAGCCAAGGCTCCCCACTAGCGGGGGGGCTCTACGAGCAGTACTTC. The rearrangement links TRBV4-1 to TRBJ2-7, with 13 bases that match TRBD2. Germline V gene sequence: CDR1 MGHRA, CDR2 YSYEKL. This CDR3 comprises 18 residues. J was trimmed by 3 bases and V by 1 base; bases with no gene match: 9.

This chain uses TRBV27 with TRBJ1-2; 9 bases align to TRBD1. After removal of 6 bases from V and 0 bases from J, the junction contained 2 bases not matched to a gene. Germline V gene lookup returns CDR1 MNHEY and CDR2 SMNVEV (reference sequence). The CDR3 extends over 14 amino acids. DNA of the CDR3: TGTGCCAGCAGGGGGACAGGGACTAACTATGGCTACACCTTC. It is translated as CASRGTGTNYGYTF.

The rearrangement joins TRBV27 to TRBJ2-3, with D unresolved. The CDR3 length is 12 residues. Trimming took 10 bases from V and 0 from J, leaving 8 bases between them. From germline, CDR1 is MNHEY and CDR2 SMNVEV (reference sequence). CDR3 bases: TGTGCCATCGGAGCTAGCACAGATACGCAGTATTTT. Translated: CAIGASTDTQYF.

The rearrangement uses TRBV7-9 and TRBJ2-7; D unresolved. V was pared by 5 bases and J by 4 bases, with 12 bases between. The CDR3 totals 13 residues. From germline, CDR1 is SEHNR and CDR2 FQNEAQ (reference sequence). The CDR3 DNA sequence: TGTGCCAGCAGCCCGCGATGGGGTTACGAGCAGTACTTC. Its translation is CASSPRWGYEQYF.

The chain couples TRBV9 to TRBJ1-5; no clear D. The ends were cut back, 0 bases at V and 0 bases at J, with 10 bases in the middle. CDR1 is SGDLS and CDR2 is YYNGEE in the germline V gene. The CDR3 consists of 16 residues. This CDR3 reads CASSVVHSYSNQPQHF. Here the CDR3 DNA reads TGTGCCAGCAGCGTAGTACACTCGTATAGCAATCAGCCCCAGCATTTT.

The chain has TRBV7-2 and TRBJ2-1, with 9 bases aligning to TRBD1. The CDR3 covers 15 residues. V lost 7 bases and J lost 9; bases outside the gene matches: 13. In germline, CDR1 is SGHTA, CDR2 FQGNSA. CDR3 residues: CASTPTGGGRIEQFF. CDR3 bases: TGTGCCAGCACCCCGACAGGGGGTGGGCGTATTGAGCAGTTCTTC.

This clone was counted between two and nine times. In nucleotides, the CDR3 is TGTGCCAGCAGCTTAGCGCGTGGACTAGCGGGGAATGAGCAGTTCTTC. It yields the protein CASSLARGLAGNEQFF. The rearrangement links TRBV7-9 to TRBJ2-1; 12 bases are a match to TRBD2. J was trimmed by 7 bases and V by 0 bases; bases with no gene match: 4. The CDR3 contains 16 residues. Per germline, CDR1 SEHNR and CDR2 FQNEAQ (reference sequence).

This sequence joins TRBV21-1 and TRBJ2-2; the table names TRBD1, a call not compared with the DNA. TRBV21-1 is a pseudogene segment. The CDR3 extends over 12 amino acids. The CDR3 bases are TGTGCCTGCGACAGATCCACCGGGGAGCTGTTTTTT. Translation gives CACDRSTGELFF.

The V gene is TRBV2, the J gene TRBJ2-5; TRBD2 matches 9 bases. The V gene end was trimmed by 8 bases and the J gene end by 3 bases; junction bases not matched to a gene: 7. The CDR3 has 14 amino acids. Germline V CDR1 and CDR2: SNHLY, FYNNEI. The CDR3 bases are TGTGCCAGCCTACCCGGCGGGGGGGAAGAGACCCAGTACTTC. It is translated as CASLPGGGEETQYF.

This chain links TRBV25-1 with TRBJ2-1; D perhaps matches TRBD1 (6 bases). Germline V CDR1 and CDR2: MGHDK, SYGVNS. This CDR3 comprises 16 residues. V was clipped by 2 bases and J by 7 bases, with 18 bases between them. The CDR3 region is CASSEGAGVLANEQFF. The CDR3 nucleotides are TGTGCCAGCAGTGAAGGGGCAGGGGTCCTAGCTAATGAGCAGTTCTTC. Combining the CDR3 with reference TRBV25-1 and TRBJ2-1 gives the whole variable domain EADIYQTPRYLVIGTGKKITLECSQTMGHDKMYWYQQDPGMELHLIHYSYGVNSTEKGDLSSESTVSRIRTEHFPLTLESARPSHTSQYLCASSEGAGVLANEQFFGPGTRLTVL.

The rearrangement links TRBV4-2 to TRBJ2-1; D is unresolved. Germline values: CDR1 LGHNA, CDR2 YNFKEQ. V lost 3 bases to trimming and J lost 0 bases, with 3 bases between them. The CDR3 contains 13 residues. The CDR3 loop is CASSHLSYNEQFF. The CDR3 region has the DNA TGTGCCAGCAGCCACCTCTCCTACAATGAGCAGTTCTTC.

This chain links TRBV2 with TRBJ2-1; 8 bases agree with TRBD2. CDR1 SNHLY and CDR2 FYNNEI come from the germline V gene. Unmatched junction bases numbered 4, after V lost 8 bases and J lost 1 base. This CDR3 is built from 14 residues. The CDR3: CASPIAGSYNEQFF. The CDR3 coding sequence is TGTGCCAGCCCTATAGCGGGGTCCTACAATGAGCAGTTCTTC.

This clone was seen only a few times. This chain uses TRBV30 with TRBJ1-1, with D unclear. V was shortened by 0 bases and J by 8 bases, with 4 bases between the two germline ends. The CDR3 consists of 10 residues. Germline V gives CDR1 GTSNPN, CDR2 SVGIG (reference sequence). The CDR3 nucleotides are TGTGCCTGGAGTGTACAGGAAGCTTTCTTT. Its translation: CAWSVQEAFF.

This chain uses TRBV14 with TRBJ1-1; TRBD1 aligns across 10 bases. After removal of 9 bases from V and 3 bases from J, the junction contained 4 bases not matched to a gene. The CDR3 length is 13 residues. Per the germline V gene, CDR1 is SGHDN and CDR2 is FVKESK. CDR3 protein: CASRDRGYTEAFF. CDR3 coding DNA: TGTGCCAGTAGGGACAGGGGTTACACTGAAGCTTTCTTT.

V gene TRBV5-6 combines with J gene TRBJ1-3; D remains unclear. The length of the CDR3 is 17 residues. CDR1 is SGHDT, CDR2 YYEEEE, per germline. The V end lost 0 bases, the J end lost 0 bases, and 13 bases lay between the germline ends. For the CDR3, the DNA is TGTGCCAGCAGCTTGGTCGTGGGCTACGACTCTGGAAACACCATATATTTT. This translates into CASSLVVGYDSGNTIYF.

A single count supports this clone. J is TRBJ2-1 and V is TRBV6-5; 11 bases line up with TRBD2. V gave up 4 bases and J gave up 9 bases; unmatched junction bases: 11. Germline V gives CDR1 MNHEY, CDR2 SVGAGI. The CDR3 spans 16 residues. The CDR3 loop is CASSFTSGGSFVEQFF. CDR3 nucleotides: TGTGCCAGCAGTTTTACTAGCGGGGGTAGTTTTGTTGAGCAGTTCTTC.

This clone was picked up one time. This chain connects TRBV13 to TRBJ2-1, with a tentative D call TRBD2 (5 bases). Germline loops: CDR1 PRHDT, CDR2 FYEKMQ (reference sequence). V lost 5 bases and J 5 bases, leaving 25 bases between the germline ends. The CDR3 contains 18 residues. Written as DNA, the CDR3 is TGTGCCAGCAGCCCAGCGGTCGGACGGACGCAAGATCACAATGAGCAGTTCTTC. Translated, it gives CASSPAVGRTQDHNEQFF.

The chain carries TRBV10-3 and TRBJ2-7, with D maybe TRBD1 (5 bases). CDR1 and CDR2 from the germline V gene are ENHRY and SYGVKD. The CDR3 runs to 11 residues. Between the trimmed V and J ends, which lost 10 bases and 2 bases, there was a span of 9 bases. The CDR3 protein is CASAGTYEQYF. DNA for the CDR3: TGTGCCAGCGCAGGGACCTACGAGCAGTACTTC.

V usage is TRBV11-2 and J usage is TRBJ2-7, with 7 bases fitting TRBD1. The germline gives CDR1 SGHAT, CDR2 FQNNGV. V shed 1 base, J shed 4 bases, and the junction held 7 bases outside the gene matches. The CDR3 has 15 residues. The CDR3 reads CASSLGGTVFYEQYF. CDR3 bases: TGTGCCAGCAGCTTAGGTGGGACAGTCTTTTACGAGCAGTACTTC.

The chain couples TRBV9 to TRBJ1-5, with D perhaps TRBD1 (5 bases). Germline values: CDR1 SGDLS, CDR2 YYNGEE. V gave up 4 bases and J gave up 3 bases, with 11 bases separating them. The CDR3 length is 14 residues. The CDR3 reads CASSTDSLNQPQHF. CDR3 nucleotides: TGTGCCAGCAGCACAGACAGCCTCAATCAGCCCCAGCATTTT.

DNA for the CDR3: TGTGCCAGTAGTATAGACGGGACAGGGCTCACGAATCAGCCCCAGCATTTT. Protein product: CASSIDGTGLTNQPQHF. V and J are TRBV19 and TRBJ1-5; 9 positions match TRBD1. Germline CDR1 and CDR2: LNHDA and SQIVND (reference sequence). Unmatched junction bases numbered 7, after V lost 0 bases and J lost 4 bases. This CDR3 contains 17 residues.

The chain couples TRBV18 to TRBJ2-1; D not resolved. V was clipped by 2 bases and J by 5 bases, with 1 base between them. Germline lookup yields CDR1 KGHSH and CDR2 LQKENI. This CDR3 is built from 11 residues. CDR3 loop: CASSPNNEQFF. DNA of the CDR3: TGTGCCAGCTCACCAAACAATGAGCAGTTCTTC.

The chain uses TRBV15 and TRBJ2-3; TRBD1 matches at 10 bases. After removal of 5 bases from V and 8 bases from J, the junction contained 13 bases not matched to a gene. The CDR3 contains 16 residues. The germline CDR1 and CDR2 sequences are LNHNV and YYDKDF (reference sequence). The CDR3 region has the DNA TGTGCCACCAGCGGTGACAGGGGGCTAGGGTCTGGTACGCAGTATTTT. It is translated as CATSGDRGLGSGTQYF.

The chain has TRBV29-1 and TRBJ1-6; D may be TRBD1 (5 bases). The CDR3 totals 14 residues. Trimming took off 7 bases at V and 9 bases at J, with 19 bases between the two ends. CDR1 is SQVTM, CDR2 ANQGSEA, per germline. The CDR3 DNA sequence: TGCAGCGCACGCCTCTCAGGGATAGGTTCACCCCTCCACTTT. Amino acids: CSARLSGIGSPLHF. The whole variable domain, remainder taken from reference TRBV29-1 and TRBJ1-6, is SAVISQKPSRDICQRGTSLTIQCQVDSQVTMMFWYRQQPGQSLTLIATANQGSEATYESGFVIDKFPISRPNLTFSTLTVSNMSPEDSSIYLCSARLSGIGSPLHFGNGTRLTVT.

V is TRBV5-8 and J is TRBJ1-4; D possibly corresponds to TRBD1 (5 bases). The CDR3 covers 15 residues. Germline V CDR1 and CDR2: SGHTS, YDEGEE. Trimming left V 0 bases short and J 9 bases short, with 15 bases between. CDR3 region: CASSLEGTGSQKLFF. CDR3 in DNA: TGTGCCAGCAGCTTGGAAGGGACTGGGTCGCAAAAACTGTTTTTT. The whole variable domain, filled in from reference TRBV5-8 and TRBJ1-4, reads EAGVTQSPTHLIKTRGQQATLRCSPISGHTSVYWYQQALGLGLQFLLWYDEGEERNRGNFPPRFSGRQFPNYSSELNVNALELEDSALYLCASSLEGTGSQKLFFGSGTQLSVL.

This chain's CDR3 is CASSLRLAGGTDTQYF. The CDR3 bases are TGTGCCAGCAGCTTGAGGCTAGCGGGGGGTACAGATACGCAGTATTTT. The chain links TRBV5-6 to TRBJ2-3, with TRBD2 identical over 11 bases. J lost 3 bases, V lost 1 base, and 4 bases had no gene match. Germline assignment: CDR1 SGHDT and CDR2 YYEEEE. The CDR3 spans 16 residues.